The 27 T cell receptor beta chains listed next were all sequenced from one sample in a study of blood T cell repertoires in COVID-19. Measured with immunoSEQ multiplex PCR; TCRdb has only the in-frame clones, and not every one. The table has about 70,000 clones, roughly 83% seen once. Input material: peripheral blood. The receptors come from a young man with COVID-19, enrolled during active disease.

This clone was seen just once. The chain employs TRBV3-1 (or the pseudogene TRBV3-2) and TRBJ2-7; 7 positions agree with TRBD2. This CDR3 has 15 amino acids. Looked up from germline, CDR1 is LGHDT and CDR2 is YNNKEL (reference sequence). V was clipped by 4 bases and J by 6 bases; unmatched bases: 12. The CDR3 sequence: CASSPDTSAGGEQYF. In DNA form, the CDR3 reads TGTGCCAGCAGCCCGGACACTAGCGCCGGGGGCGAGCAGTACTTC.

The J gene is TRBJ1-1, the V gene TRBV27; D remains unclear. CDR3 length equals 14 residues. Trimming left V 2 bases short and J 1 base short, with 8 bases between. Germline V gene sequence: CDR1 MNHEY, CDR2 SMNVEV (reference sequence). The DNA of the CDR3 is TGTGCCAGCAGTTTAACGGGTCGGAACACTGAAGCTTTCTTT. It encodes CASSLTGRNTEAFF.

J is TRBJ1-2 and V is TRBV9; the match to TRBD1 covers 9 bases. CDR1 is SGDLS and CDR2 is YYNGEE in the germline V gene. The CDR3 runs 16 residues. The V segment lost 3 bases and the J segment 3 bases; nucleotides outside the gene matches: 9. In DNA, the CDR3 is TGTGCCAGCAGCGAAGCCCGGGACAGGGTTTACTATGGCTACACCTTC. It encodes CASSEARDRVYYGYTF.

This chain links TRBV6-2 or TRBV6-3 with TRBJ2-7; weak D call: TRBD1 (5 bases). The germline V and J ends were trimmed by 0 bases and 4 bases, with 10 bases remaining between them. CDR1 is MNHEY and CDR2 is SVGEGT in the germline V gene. The CDR3 is made up of 14 amino acids. The CDR3 spells CASSYSGVVYEQYF. The CDR3 DNA sequence: TGTGCCAGCAGTTACTCAGGGGTCGTTTACGAGCAGTACTTC.

The J gene is TRBJ2-7, the V gene TRBV2; a weak D match, TRBD1 (5 bases). Trimming cost V 1 base and J 3 bases, with 22 bases left between them. The germline CDR1 and CDR2 sequences are SNHLY and FYNNEI. CDR3 size: 18 residues. The CDR3 DNA follows: TGTGCCAGCAGTGAAGTCCCTCCAAAGACAGCGTCTGTCTACGAGCAGTACTTC. Translated: CASSEVPPKTASVYEQYF.

The V gene is TRBV4-1, the J gene TRBJ2-7; perhaps TRBD1 as D (6 bases). Germline CDR1 MGHRA, CDR2 YSYEKL. V was cut by 8 bases and J by 3 bases, with 20 bases left in between. CDR3 length: 15 residues. Here the CDR3 reads CASGSGAGVVYEQYF. The CDR3 nucleotides are TGCGCCAGCGGATCTGGGGCAGGGGTGGTCTACGAGCAGTACTTC.

This clone was detected only once. The chain uses TRBV27 and TRBJ2-7; 7 bases agree with TRBD1. CDR1 and CDR2 from the germline V gene are MNHEY and SMNVEV (reference sequence). The length of the CDR3 is 15 residues. J gave up 0 bases and V 6 bases, and 8 bases lay outside the gene matches. CDR3 residues: CASRKTTGSSYEQYF. CDR3 sequence (DNA): TGTGCCAGCAGGAAGACGACAGGGAGCTCCTACGAGCAGTACTTC.

The chain employs TRBV30 and TRBJ1-1; 9 bases are shared with TRBD1. CDR1 and CDR2 (germline): GTSNPN, SVGIG (reference sequence). Trimming removed 5 bases from V and 4 bases from J; junction bases left unmatched: 17. The CDR3 totals 17 residues. CDR3 in amino acids: CAWLLIYLDRGATEAFF. In nucleotides, the CDR3 is TGTGCCTGGCTCCTGATCTACTTGGACAGGGGTGCCACTGAAGCTTTCTTT.

This clone was counted a few times. The chain links TRBV6-5 to TRBJ2-7; weak D call: TRBD2 (6 bases). From germline, CDR1 is MNHEY and CDR2 SVGAGI. The CDR3 length is 16 residues. The ends were cut back, 2 bases at V and 1 base at J, with 15 bases in the middle. Here the CDR3 DNA reads TGTGCCAGCAGTTACGTTATGGGAGGCGTATCCTACGAGCAGTACTTC. Encoded protein: CASSYVMGGVSYEQYF.

V gene TRBV9 combines with J gene TRBJ2-1; D is unresolved. Germline CDR1 SGDLS, CDR2 YYNGEE. V dropped 0 bases and J dropped 0 bases, with 7 bases sitting between them. The CDR3 contains 15 residues. The CDR3 bases are TGTGCCAGCAGCGTAGCCCCTAGCTCCTACAATGAGCAGTTCTTC. Translation gives CASSVAPSSYNEQFF. Looking up the rest from reference TRBV9 and TRBJ2-1 gives the full variable domain: DSGVTQTPKHLITATGQRVTLRCSPRSGDLSVYWYQQSLDQGLQFLIQYYNGEERAKGNILERFSAQQFPDLHSELNLSSLELGDSALYFCASSVAPSSYNEQFFGPGTRLTVL.

The chain joins TRBV18 to TRBJ1-1; D uncertain. Trimming removed 5 bases at V and 0 bases at J, with 13 bases between. There are 15 residues in the CDR3. CDR1 is KGHSH, CDR2 LQKENI, per germline. The CDR3 coding sequence is TGTGCCAGCTCATCTAAAACCGCGATGAACACTGAAGCTTTCTTT. This sequence encodes CASSSKTAMNTEAFF.

This clone came up once. The genes are TRBV7-9 and TRBJ1-2, with TRBD1 matching 9 bases. Trimming took 2 bases from V and 4 from J; bases not matched to a gene: 5. The V gene's germline CDR1 is SEHNR and CDR2 FQNEAQ (reference sequence). CDR3 length: 15 residues. The CDR3 here is CASSLPGTGIYGYTF. The DNA of the CDR3 is TGTGCCAGCAGCTTACCCGGGACAGGGATCTATGGCTACACCTTC.

The chain uses TRBV9 and TRBJ1-3, with 10 bases lining up with TRBD1. The germline CDR1 and CDR2 sequences are SGDLS and YYNGEE. Trimming at V came to 4 bases and at J to 0 bases, leaving 7 bases not matched to a gene. The CDR3 runs to 17 residues. The CDR3 nucleotides are TGTGCCAGCAGCACCGGACAGGGGGTCCGCTCTGGAAACACCATATATTTT. Translated, it gives CASSTGQGVRSGNTIYF. The variable domain in full, with the rest retrieved from reference TRBV9 and TRBJ1-3, is DSGVTQTPKHLITATGQRVTLRCSPRSGDLSVYWYQQSLDQGLQFLIQYYNGEERAKGNILERFSAQQFPDLHSELNLSSLELGDSALYFCASSTGQGVRSGNTIYFGEGSWLTVV.

The chain combines TRBV19 with TRBJ1-2, with TRBD1 matching 7 bases. The CDR3 length is 15 residues. Germline CDR1 is LNHDA and CDR2 is SQIVND (reference sequence). The trim removed 7 bases at V and 1 base at J, leaving 9 bases unmatched. The CDR3 bases are TGTGCCAGTACCAGGGGGACAGCTAGTAACTATGGCTACACCTTC. It encodes CASTRGTASNYGYTF.

The V gene is TRBV6-6, the J gene TRBJ1-3; a possible D gene is TRBD1 (5 bases). The CDR3 consists of 15 residues. V was clipped by 10 bases and J by 0 bases, with 16 bases between them. The germline V gene has CDR1 MNHNY and CDR2 SVGAGI (reference sequence). CDR3 nucleotide sequence: TGTGCCACCGGGGGGATAAGCCTCTCTGGAAACACCATATATTTT. It codes for CATGGISLSGNTIYF.

The V call is TRBV24-1, the J call TRBJ2-1, with 15 bases aligning to TRBD2. CDR3 length equals 17 residues. Germline CDR1 reads KGHDR; CDR2 reads SFDVKD. V lost 3 bases to trimming and J lost 8 bases; unmatched junction nucleotides: 7. This CDR3 reads CATSDRGTSGRIYEQFF. The CDR3 region has the DNA TGTGCCACCAGTGATAGAGGGACTAGCGGGAGGATCTATGAGCAGTTCTTC.

The CDR3 loop is CATKTSRQSSYNEQFF. The CDR3 bases are TGTGCCACCAAAACTAGTCGCCAGAGCTCCTACAATGAGCAGTTCTTC. The V and J genes are TRBV28 and TRBJ2-1; the D gene is possibly TRBD2 (5 bases). Trimming removed 10 bases from V and 0 bases from J, with 19 bases in between. Germline V gene sequence: CDR1 MDHEN, CDR2 SYDVKM. CDR3 length: 16 amino acids.

This rearrangement joins TRBV6-1 to TRBJ2-4; D is perhaps TRBD1 (6 bases). Germline V gene lookup returns CDR1 MNHNS and CDR2 SASEGT. Between the trimmed V and J ends, which lost 2 bases and 1 base, there was a span of 9 bases. The length of the CDR3 is 15 residues. CDR3 in amino acids: CASSENQGAKNIQYF. CDR3 DNA: TGTGCCAGCAGTGAAAATCAGGGGGCCAAAAACATTCAGTACTTC.

This sequence joins TRBV7-9 and TRBJ1-1; perhaps TRBD1 as D (6 bases). Trimming stripped 4 bases from V and 7 bases from J, with 13 bases between. The CDR3 is 13 amino acids. CDR1 is SEHNR, CDR2 FQNEAQ, per germline (reference sequence). As DNA, the CDR3 is TGTGCCAGCAGCTCTCGACAGGATGATGAAGCTTTCTTT. This sequence encodes CASSSRQDDEAFF.

This clone has more than one count but fewer than ten. This rearrangement joins TRBV7-2 to TRBJ2-7; D is perhaps TRBD2 (6 bases). Trimming shortened V by 1 base and J by 5 bases, and 15 bases separated the two germline ends. The length of the CDR3 is 15 residues. CDR1 and CDR2 (germline): SGHTA, FQGNSA. The DNA for the CDR3 is TGTGCCAGCAGCTTAGTACCGGGGCCTAGCGACGAGCAGTACTTC. This sequence encodes CASSLVPGPSDEQYF.

This chain joins TRBV6-5 and TRBJ1-2, with 9 bases lining up with TRBD1. V was clipped by 6 bases and J by 4 bases; unmatched bases: 9. This CDR3 contains 15 residues. CDR1 MNHEY and CDR2 SVGAGI come from the germline V gene. CDR3 coding DNA: TGTGCCAGCAGCTCCGGGACAGGGATTCCCTATGGCTACACCTTC. Translation: CASSSGTGIPYGYTF.

The CDR3 loop reads CAWSVLPGGIGELFF. The DNA for the CDR3 is TGTGCCTGGAGTGTACTGCCGGGGGGGATCGGGGAGCTGTTTTTT. V and J are TRBV30 and TRBJ2-2; 8 bases align to TRBD2. The CDR3 sequence is 15 residues long. J lost 7 bases, V lost 0 bases, and 7 bases had no gene match. Germline V gene lookup returns CDR1 GTSNPN and CDR2 SVGIG (reference sequence).

This chain connects TRBV14 to TRBJ2-5; the match to TRBD2 covers 10 bases. Trimming removed 3 bases from V and 5 bases from J; junction bases left unmatched: 9. CDR1 SGHDN and CDR2 FVKESK come from the germline V gene. The CDR3 length is 16 residues. The CDR3 sequence: CASSHFSGRNTETQYF. In DNA form, the CDR3 reads TGTGCCAGCAGCCATTTTAGCGGGAGGAATACGGAGACCCAGTACTTC.

The chain uses TRBV7-2 and TRBJ2-1, with 7 bases lining up with TRBD2. The germline V gene has CDR1 SGHTA and CDR2 FQGNSA. V lost 4 bases to trimming and J lost 0 bases; unmatched junction nucleotides: 6. This CDR3 has 16 amino acids. The CDR3 loop is CASSSTSSSSYNEQFF. In nucleotides, the CDR3 is TGTGCCAGCAGCTCGACTAGCTCCAGCTCCTACAATGAGCAGTTCTTC.

The rearrangement joins TRBV2 to TRBJ2-3; 7 nucleotides agree with TRBD1. The CDR3 has 14 amino acids. The germline V gene has CDR1 SNHLY and CDR2 FYNNEI. V shed 5 bases and J 3 bases; nucleotides not matched to a gene: 5. The CDR3 DNA reads TGTGCCAGCAGTCAGGGGGATGGTACAGATACGCAGTATTTT. It encodes CASSQGDGTDTQYF. Using reference TRBV2 and TRBJ2-3 for the parts outside the CDR3, the full variable domain is EPEVTQTPSHQVTQMGQEVILRCVPISNHLYFYWYRQILGQKVEFLVSFYNNEISEKSEIFDDQFSVERPDGSNFTLKIRSTKLEDSAMYFCASSQGDGTDTQYFGPGTRLTVL.

Comment on this clone: The same CDR3 is also encoded by other DNA sequences in this sample. J is TRBJ2-2 and V is TRBV7-2; tentative D call: TRBD2 (6 bases). The CDR3 sequence is 13 residues long. Looked up from germline, CDR1 is SGHTA and CDR2 is FQGNSA. The germline V and J ends were trimmed by 5 bases and 4 bases, with 8 bases remaining between them. CDR3: CASSPGGTGELFF. The CDR3 DNA reads TGTGCCAGCAGCCCCGGGGGCACCGGGGAGCTGTTTTTT.

The chain recombines TRBV9 with TRBJ1-6; the D is unclear. The ends were cut back, 3 bases at V and 7 bases at J, with 14 bases in the middle. This CDR3 spans 15 amino acids. Germline V gives CDR1 SGDLS, CDR2 YYNGEE. CDR3 region: CASSDLDRFNSPLHF. The CDR3 nucleotides are TGTGCCAGCAGCGATCTCGATCGGTTCAATTCACCCCTCCACTTT. The full variable domain, its missing parts supplied by reference TRBV9 and TRBJ1-6, is DSGVTQTPKHLITATGQRVTLRCSPRSGDLSVYWYQQSLDQGLQFLIQYYNGEERAKGNILERFSAQQFPDLHSELNLSSLELGDSALYFCASSDLDRFNSPLHFGNGTRLTVT.